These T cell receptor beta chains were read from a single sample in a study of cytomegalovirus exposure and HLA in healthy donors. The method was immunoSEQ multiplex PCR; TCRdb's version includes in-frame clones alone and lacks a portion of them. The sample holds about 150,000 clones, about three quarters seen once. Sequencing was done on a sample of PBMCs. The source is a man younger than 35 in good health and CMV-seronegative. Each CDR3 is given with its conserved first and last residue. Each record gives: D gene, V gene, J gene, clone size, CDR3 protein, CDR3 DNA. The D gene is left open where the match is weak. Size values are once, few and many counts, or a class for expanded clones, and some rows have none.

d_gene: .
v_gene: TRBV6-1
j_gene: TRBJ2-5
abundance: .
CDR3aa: CASSEGAGSWETQYF
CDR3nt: TGTGCCAGCAGTGAAGGGGCGGGTTCGTGGGAGACCCAGTACTTC

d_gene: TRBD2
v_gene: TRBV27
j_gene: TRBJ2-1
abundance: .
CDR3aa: CASSLGLAWGEQFF
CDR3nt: TGTGCCAGCAGTTTAGGACTAGCGTGGGGGGAGCAGTTCTTC

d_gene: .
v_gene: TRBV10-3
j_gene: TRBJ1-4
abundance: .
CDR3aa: CAINCWGGGREKLFF
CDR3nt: TGTGCCATCAACTGTTGGGGGGGCGGAAGGGAAAAACTGTTTTTT

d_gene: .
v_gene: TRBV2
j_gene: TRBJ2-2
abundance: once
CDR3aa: CASTSLTHLNTGELFF
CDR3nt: TGTGCCAGCACGAGCCTCACTCATTTGAACACCGGGGAGCTGTTTTTT

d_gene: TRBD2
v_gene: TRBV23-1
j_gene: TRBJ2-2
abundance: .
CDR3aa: CASSLGGAGGPLNTGELFF
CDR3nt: TGCGCCAGCAGTCTTGGGGGCGCGGGAGGGCCTCTGAACACCGGGGAGCTGTTTTTT

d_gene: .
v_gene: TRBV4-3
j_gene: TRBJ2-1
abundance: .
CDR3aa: CASSQEQGGSYNEQFF
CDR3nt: TGCGCCAGCAGCCAAGAACAGGGGGGGTCCTACAATGAGCAGTTCTTC

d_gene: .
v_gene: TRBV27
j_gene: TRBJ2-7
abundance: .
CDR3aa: CASRTSGALSSYEQYF
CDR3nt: TGTGCCAGCAGAACTTCAGGGGCCCTGAGCTCCTACGAGCAGTACTTC

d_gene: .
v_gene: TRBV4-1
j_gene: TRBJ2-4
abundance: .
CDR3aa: CASSQGGQKNIQYF
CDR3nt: TGCGCCAGCAGCCAAGGCGGACAGAAAAACATTCAGTACTTC

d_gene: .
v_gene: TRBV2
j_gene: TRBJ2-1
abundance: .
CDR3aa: CASSEALRGAVLFF
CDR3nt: TGTGCCAGCAGTGAAGCGCTTCGGGGGGCCGTTCTGTTCTTC

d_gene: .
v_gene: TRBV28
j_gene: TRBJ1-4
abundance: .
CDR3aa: CASSLGQINEKLFF
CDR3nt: TGTGCCAGCAGTTTAGGCCAGATTAATGAAAAACTGTTTTTT

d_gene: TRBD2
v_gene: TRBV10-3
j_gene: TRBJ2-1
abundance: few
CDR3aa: CAISDPGGSQFF
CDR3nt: TGTGCCATCAGTGACCCGGGGGGTTCACAGTTCTTC

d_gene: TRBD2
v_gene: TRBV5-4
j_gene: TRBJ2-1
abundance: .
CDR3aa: CASTAGGPGNEQFF
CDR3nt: TGTGCCAGCACTGCGGGAGGGCCGGGGAATGAGCAGTTCTTC

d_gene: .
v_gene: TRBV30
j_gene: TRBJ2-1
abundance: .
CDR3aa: CAWSVEGGYNEQFF
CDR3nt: TGTGCCTGGAGTGTAGAGGGCGGCTACAATGAGCAGTTCTTC

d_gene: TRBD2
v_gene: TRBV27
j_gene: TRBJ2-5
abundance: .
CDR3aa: CASSSGLAGVYEQYF
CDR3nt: TGTGCCAGCAGTTCGGGACTAGCGGGAGTCTACGAGCAATACTTC

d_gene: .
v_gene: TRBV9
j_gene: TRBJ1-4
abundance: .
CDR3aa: CASSPQAGGSNEKLFF
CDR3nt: TGTGCCAGCAGCCCACAGGCGGGGGGATCTAATGAAAAACTGTTTTTT

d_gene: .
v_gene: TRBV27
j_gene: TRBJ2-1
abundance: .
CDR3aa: CASSHRGVDEQFF
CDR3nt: TGTGCCAGCAGTCACCGTGGAGTCGATGAGCAGTTCTTC

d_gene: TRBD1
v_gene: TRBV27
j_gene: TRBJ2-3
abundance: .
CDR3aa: CASRIGTGGGLRADTQYF
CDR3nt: TGTGCCAGCAGAATTGGGACAGGGGGCGGTCTAAGGGCAGATACGCAGTATTTT